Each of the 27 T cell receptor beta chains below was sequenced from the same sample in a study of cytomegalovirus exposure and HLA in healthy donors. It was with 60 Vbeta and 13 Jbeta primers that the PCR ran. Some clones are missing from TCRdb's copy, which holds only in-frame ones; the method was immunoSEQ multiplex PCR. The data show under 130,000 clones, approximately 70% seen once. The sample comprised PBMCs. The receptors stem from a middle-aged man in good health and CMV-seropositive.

The CDR3 loop reads CASSLQGANYGYTF. Written as DNA, the CDR3 is TGTGCCAGCAGCTTGCAGGGGGCTAACTATGGCTACACCTTC. This sequence joins TRBV5-4 and TRBJ1-2; 7 bases align to TRBD1. With 1 base clipped from V and 0 bases from J, the junction kept 0 bases outside the gene matches. The CDR3 runs 14 residues. The germline V gene has CDR1 SGHNT and CDR2 YYREEE (reference sequence).

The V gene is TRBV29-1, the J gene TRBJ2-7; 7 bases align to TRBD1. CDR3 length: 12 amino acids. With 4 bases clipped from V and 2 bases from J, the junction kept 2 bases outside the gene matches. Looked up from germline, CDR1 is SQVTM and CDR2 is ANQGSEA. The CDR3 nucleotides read TGCAGCGTTGGGGACAGTCCCTACGAGCAGTACGTC. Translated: CSVGDSPYEQYV.

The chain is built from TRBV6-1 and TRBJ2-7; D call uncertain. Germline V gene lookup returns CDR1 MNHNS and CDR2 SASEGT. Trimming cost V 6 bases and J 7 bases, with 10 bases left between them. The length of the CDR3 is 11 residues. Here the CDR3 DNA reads TGTGCCAGCAGGGGGTTCTGGGAGCAGTACGTC. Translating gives CASRGFWEQYV.

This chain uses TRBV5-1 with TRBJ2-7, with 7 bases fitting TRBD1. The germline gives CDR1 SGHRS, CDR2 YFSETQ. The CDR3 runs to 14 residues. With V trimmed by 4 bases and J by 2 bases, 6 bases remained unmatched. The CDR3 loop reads CASSLTGTAYEQYF. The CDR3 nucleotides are TGCGCCAGCAGCCTGACAGGGACCGCCTACGAGCAGTACTTC.

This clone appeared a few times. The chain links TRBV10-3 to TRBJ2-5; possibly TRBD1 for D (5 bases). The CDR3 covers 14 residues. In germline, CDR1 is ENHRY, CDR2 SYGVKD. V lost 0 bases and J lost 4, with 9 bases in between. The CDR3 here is CAISESGAGETQYF. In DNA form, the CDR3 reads TGTGCCATCAGTGAGTCTGGGGCAGGAGAGACCCAGTACTTC.

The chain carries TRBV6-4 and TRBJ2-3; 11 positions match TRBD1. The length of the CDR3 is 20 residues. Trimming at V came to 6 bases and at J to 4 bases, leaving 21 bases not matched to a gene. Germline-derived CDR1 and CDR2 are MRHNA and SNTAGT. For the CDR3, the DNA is TGTGCCAGCAGCGAATTCATCGGACAGGGGGCGGGAGGGCCTCCAGATACGCAGTATTTT. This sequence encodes CASSEFIGQGAGGPPDTQYF.

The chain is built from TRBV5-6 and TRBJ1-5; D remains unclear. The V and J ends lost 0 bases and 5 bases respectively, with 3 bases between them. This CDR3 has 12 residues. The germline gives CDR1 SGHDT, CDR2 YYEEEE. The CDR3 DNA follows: TGTGCCAGCAGCTTGGCGGATCAGCCCCAGCATTTT. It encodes CASSLADQPQHF.

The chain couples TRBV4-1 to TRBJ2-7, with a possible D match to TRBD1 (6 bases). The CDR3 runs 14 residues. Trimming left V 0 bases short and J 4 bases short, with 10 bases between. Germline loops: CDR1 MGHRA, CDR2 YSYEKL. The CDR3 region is CASSQDLDRYEQYV. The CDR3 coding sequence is TGCGCCAGCAGCCAAGACTTGGACAGATACGAGCAGTACGTC.

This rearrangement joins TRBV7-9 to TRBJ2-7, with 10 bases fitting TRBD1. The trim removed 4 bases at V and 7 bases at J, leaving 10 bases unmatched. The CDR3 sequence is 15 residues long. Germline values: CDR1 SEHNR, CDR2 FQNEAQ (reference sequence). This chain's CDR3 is CASSSPGTGVGEQYF. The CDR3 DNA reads TGTGCCAGCAGCTCGCCCGGGACAGGGGTCGGGGAGCAGTACTTC.

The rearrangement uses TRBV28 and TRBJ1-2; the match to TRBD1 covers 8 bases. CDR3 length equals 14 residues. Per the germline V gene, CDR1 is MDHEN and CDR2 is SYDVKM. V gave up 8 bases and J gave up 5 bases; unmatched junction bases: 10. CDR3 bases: TGTGCCAGCGCCCTCGGGCAGGGGGCGTATGGCTACACCTTC. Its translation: CASALGQGAYGYTF.

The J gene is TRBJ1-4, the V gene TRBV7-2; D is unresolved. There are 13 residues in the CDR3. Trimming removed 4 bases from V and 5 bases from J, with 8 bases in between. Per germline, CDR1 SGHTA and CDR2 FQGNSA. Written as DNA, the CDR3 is TGTGCCAGCAGCTCGGTCGGGAATGAAAAACTGTTTTTT. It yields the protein CASSSVGNEKLFF.

CDR3 sequence (DNA): TGTGCCAGCAGTTACTCCCCCACAGACTATAATTCACCCCTCCACTTT. This gives the protein CASSYSPTDYNSPLHF. The V gene is TRBV6-5, the J gene TRBJ1-6; the D is unclear. Trimming removed 0 bases at V and 3 bases at J, with 9 bases between. This CDR3 contains 16 residues. Germline CDR1 and CDR2: MNHEY and SVGAGI.

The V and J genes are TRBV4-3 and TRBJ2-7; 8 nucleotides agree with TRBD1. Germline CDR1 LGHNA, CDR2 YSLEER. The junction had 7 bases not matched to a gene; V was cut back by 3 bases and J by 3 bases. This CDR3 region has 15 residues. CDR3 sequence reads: CASSQGTGSNYEQYF. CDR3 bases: TGCGCCAGCAGCCAGGGGACAGGTAGCAACTACGAGCAGTACTTC.

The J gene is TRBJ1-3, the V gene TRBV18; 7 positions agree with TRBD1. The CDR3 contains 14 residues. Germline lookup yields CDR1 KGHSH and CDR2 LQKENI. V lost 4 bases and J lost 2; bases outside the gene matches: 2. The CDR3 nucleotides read TGTGCCAGCTCACAGGGGGCGACTGGAAACACCATATATTTT. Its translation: CASSQGATGNTIYF.

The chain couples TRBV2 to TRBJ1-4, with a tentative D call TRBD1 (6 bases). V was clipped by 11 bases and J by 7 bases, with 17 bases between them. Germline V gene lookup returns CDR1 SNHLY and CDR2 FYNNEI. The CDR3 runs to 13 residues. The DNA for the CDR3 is TGTGCCGGGACCTCCGGGACACTTGAAAAACTGTTTTTT. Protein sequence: CAGTSGTLEKLFF.

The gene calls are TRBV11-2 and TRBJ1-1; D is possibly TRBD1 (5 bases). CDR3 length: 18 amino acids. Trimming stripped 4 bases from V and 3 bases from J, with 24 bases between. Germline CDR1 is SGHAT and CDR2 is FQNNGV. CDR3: CASSSGPRSGGFYTEAFF. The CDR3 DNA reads TGTGCCAGCAGCTCAGGACCACGGTCGGGGGGGTTCTACACTGAAGCTTTCTTT.

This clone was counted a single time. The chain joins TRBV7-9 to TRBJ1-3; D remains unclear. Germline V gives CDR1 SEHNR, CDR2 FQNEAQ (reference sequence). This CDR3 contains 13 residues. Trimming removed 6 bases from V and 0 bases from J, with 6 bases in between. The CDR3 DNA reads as TGTGCCAGCAGGGAGGGCTCTGGAAACACCATATATTTT. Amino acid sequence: CASREGSGNTIYF.

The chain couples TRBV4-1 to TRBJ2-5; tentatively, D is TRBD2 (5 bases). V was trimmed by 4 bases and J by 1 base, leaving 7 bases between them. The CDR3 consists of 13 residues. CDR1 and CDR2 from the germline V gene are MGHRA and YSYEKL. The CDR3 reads CASSPRVQETQYF. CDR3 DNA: TGCGCCAGCAGCCCGCGGGTCCAAGAGACCCAGTACTTC.

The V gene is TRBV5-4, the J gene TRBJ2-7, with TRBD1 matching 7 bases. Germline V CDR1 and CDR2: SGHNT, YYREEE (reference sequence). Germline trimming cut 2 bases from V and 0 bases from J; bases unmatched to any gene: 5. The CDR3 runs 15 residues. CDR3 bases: TGTGCCAGCAGCTTACTACAGGGGATCTCCTACGAGCAGTACTTC. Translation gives CASSLLQGISYEQYF. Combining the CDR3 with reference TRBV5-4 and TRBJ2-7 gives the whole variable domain ETGVTQSPTHLIKTRGQQVTLRCSSQSGHNTVSWYQQALGQGPQFIFQYYREEENGRGNFPPRFSGLQFPNYSSELNVNALELDDSALYLCASSLLQGISYEQYFGPGTRLTVT.

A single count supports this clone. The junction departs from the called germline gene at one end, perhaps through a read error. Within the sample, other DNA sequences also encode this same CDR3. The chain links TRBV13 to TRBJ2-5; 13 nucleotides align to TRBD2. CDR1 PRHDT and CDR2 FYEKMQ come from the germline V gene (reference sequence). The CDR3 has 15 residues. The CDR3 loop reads CASSVGLAGAETQYF. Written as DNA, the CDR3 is TGTGCCAGCAGCGTAGGACTAGCGGGGGCGGAGACCCAGTACTTC.

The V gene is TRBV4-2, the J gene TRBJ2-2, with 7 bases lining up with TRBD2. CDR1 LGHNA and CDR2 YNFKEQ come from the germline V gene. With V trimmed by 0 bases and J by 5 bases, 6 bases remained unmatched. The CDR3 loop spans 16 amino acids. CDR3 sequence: CASSQERTSATGELFF. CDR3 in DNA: TGTGCCAGCAGCCAAGAAAGAACTAGCGCAACCGGGGAGCTGTTTTTT.

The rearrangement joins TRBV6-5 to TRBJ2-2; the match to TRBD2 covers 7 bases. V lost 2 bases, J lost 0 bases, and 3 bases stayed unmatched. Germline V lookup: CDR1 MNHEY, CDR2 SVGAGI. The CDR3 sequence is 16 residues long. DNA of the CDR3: TGTGCCAGCAGTTACCAGACTAGCACGAACACCGGGGAGCTGTTTTTT. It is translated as CASSYQTSTNTGELFF.

In DNA form, the CDR3 reads TGTGCCAGCAGTGACATAGCGGGCCAGGGCACCGGGGAGCTGTTTTTT. Its translation: CASSDIAGQGTGELFF. The chain employs TRBV6-4 and TRBJ2-2; TRBD2 matches 7 bases. Unmatched junction bases numbered 7, after V lost 2 bases and J lost 4 bases. The CDR3 sequence is 16 residues long. CDR1 and CDR2 (germline): MRHNA, SNTAGT.

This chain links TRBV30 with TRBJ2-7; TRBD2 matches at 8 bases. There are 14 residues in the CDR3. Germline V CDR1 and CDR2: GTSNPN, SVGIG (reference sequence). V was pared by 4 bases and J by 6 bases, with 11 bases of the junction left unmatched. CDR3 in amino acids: CAWNPAGATVEQYF. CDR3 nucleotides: TGTGCCTGGAACCCAGCGGGAGCGACGGTCGAGCAGTACTTC.

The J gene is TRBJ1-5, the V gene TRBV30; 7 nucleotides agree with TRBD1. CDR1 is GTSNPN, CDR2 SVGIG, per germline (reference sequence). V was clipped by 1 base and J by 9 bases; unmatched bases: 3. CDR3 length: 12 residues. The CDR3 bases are TGTGCCTGGAGTGGACAGGGAATGCCCCAGCATTTT. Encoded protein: CAWSGQGMPQHF.

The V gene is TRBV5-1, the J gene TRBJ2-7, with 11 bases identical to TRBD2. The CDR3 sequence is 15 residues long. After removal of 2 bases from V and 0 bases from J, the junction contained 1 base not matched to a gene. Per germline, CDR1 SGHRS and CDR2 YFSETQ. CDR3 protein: CASSLTSGSSYEQYF. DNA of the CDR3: TGCGCCAGCAGCTTAACTAGCGGGAGCTCCTACGAGCAGTACTTC.

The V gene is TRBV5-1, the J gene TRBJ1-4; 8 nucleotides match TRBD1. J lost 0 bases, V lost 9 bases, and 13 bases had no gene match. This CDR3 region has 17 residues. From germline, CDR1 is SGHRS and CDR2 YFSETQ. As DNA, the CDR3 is TGCGCCACCAGAGACGGACAGGGCGGGTCAACTAATGAAAAACTGTTTTTT. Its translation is CATRDGQGGSTNEKLFF.